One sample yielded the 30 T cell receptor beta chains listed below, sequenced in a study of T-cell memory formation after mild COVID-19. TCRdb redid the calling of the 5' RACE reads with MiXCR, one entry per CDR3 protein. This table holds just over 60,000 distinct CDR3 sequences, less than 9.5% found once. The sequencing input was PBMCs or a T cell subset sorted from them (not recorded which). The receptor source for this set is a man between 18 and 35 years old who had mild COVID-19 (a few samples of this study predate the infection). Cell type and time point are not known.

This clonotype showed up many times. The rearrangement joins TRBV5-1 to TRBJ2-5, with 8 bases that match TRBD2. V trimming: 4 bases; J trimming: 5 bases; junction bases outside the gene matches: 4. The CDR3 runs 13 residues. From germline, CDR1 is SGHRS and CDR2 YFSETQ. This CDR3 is CASSAGGSETQYF. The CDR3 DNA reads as TGCGCCAGCAGCGCGGGGGGCAGCGAGACCCAGTACTTC.

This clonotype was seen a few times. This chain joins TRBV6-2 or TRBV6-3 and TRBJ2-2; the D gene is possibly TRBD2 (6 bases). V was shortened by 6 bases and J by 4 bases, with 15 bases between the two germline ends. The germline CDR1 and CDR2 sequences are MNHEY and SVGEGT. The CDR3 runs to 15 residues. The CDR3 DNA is TGTGCCAGCAGGCCCCCCGGGACTGTCACCGGGGAGCTGTTTTTT. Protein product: CASRPPGTVTGELFF.

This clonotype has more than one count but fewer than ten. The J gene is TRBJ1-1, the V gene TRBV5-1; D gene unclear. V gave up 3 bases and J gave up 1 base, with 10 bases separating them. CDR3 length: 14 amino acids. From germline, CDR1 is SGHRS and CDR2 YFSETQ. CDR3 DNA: TGCGCCAGCAGCTGGATAAGGAGGAACACTGAAGCTTTCTTT. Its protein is CASSWIRRNTEAFF.

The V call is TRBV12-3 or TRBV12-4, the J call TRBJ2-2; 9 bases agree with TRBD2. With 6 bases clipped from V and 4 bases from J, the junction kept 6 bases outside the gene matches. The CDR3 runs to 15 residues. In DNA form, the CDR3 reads TGTGCCAGCAGGCGCGGGGGGGCGGTCACCGGGGAGCTGTTTTTT. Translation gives CASRRGGAVTGELFF.

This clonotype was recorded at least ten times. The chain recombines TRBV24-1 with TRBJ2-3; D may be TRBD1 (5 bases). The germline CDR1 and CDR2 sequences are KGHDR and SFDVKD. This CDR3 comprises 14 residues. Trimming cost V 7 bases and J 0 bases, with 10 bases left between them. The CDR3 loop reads CATRGARSTDTQYF. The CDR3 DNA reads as TGTGCCACCAGAGGGGCCAGGAGCACAGATACGCAGTATTTT.

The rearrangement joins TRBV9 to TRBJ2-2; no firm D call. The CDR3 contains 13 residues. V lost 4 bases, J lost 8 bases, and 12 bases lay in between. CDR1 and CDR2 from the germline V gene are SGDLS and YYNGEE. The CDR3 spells CASSKIRRGELFF. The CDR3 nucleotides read TGTGCCAGCAGCAAAATCCGTCGGGGGGAGCTGTTTTTT.

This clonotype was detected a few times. CDR3 residues: CSVREEGSSYTF. The CDR3 nucleotides are TGCAGCGTTCGGGAGGAGGGATCTAGCTACACCTTC. The gene calls are TRBV29-1 and TRBJ1-2, with D unresolved. V was clipped by 5 bases and J by 9 bases, with 16 bases between them. The germline CDR1 and CDR2 sequences are SQVTM and ANQGSEA. This CDR3 comprises 12 residues. The entire variable domain, with the rest obtained from reference TRBV29-1 and TRBJ1-2, is as follows: SAVISQKPSRDICQRGTSLTIQCQVDSQVTMMFWYRQQPGQSLTLIATANQGSEATYESGFVIDKFPISRPNLTFSTLTVSNMSPEDSSIYLCSVREEGSSYTFGSGTRLTVV.

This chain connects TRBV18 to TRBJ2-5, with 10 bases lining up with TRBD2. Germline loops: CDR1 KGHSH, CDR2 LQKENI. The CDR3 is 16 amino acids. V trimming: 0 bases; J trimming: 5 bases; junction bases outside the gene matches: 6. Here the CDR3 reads CASSPPTGTSVETQYF. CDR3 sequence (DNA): TGTGCCAGCTCACCACCTACCGGGACTAGCGTGGAGACCCAGTACTTC.

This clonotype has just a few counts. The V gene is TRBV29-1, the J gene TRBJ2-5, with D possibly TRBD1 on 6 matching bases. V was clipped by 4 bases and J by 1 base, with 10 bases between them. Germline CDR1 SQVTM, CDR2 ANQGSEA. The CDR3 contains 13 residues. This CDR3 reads CSVVDSLQETQYF. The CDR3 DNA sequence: TGCAGCGTTGTGGACAGCCTCCAAGAGACCCAGTACTTC.

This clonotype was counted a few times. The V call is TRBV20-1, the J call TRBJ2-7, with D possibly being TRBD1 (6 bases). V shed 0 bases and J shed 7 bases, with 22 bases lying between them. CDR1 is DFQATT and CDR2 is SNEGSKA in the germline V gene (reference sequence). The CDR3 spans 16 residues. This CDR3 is CSAREWTQGRVWEQYF. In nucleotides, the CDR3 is TGCAGTGCTAGAGAATGGACACAGGGCCGGGTGTGGGAGCAGTACTTC.

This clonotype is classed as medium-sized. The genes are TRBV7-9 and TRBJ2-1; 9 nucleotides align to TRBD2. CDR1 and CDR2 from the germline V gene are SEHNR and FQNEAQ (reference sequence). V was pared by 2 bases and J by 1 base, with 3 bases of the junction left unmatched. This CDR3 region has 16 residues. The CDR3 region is CASSLSLAGSYNEQFF. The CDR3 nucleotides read TGTGCCAGCAGCTTATCGCTAGCGGGGTCCTACAATGAGCAGTTCTTC.

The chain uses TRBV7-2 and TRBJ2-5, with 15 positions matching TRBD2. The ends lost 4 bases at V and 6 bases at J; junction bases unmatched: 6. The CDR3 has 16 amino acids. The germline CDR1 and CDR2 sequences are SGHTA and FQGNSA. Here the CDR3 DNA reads TGTGCCAGCAGCTACCGGACTAGCGGGGGGGCTAAGACCCAGTACTTC. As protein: CASSYRTSGGAKTQYF.

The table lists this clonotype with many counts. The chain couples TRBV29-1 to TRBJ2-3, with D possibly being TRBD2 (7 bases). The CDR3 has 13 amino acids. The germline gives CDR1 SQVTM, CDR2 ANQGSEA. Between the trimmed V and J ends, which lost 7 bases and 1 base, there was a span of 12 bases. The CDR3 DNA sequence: TGCAGCGCCGGGGGGCCGGGCACAGATACGCAGTATTTT. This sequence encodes CSAGGPGTDTQYF.

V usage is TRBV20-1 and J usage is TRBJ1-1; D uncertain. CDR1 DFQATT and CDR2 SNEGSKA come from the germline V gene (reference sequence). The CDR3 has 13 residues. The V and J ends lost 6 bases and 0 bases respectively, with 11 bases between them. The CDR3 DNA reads TGCAGTGCCCCCCGGCAGATGAACACTGAAGCTTTCTTT. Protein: CSAPRQMNTEAFF.

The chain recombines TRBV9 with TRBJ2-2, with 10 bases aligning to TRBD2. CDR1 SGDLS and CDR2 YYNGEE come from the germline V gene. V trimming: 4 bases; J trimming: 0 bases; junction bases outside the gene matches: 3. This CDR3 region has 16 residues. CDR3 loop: CASSLGTSANTGELFF. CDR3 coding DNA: TGTGCCAGCAGCTTAGGGACTAGCGCGAACACCGGGGAGCTGTTTTTT.

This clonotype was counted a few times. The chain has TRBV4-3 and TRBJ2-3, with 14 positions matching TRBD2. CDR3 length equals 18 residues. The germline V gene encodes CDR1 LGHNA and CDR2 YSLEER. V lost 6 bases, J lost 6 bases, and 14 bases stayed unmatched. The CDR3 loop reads CASRQHPGLAGVPDTQYF. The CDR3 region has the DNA TGCGCCAGCAGACAACATCCGGGACTAGCGGGGGTTCCCGATACGCAGTATTTT.

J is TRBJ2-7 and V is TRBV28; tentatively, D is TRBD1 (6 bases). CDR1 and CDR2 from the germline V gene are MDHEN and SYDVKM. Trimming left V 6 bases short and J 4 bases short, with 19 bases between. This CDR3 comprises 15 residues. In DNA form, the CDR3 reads TGTGCCAGCAGCCCTCCGGGACATCCTCTTTACGAGCAGTACGTC. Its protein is CASSPPGHPLYEQYV.

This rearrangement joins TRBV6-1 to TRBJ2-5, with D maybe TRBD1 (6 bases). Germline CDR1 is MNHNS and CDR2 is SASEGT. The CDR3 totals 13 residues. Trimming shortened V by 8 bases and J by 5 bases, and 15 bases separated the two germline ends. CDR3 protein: CASVGQLWETQYF. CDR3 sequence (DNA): TGTGCCAGCGTAGGACAGCTTTGGGAGACCCAGTACTTC.

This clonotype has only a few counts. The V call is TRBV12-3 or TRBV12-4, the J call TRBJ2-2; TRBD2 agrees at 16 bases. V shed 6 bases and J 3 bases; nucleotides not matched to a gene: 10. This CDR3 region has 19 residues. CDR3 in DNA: TGTGCCAGCAGGCCTCCGCCGGGACTAGCGGGGGGGTACACCGGGGAGCTGTTTTTT. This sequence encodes CASRPPPGLAGGYTGELFF.

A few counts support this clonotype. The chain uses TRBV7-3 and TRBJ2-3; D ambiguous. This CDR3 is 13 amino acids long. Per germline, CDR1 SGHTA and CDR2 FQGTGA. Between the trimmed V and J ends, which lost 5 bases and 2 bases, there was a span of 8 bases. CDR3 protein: CASSRTVTDTQYF. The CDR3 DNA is TGTGCCAGCAGCCGAACGGTCACAGATACGCAGTATTTT.

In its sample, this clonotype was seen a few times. CDR3 coding DNA: TGCGCCAGCAGCCAAGAGGGATCGGGGCGGAGTCAGCCCCAGCATTTT. Protein product: CASSQEGSGRSQPQHF. The chain joins TRBV4-1 to TRBJ1-5; D perhaps matches TRBD1 (5 bases). Per the germline V gene, CDR1 is MGHRA and CDR2 is YSYEKL. CDR3 length: 16 amino acids. V was trimmed by 0 bases and J by 6 bases, leaving 15 bases between them.

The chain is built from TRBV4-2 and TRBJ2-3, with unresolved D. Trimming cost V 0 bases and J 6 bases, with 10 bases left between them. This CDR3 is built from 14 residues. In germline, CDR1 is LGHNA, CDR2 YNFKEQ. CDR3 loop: CASSQDPTTDTQYF. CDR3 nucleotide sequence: TGTGCCAGCAGCCAAGATCCAACTACCGATACGCAGTATTTT.

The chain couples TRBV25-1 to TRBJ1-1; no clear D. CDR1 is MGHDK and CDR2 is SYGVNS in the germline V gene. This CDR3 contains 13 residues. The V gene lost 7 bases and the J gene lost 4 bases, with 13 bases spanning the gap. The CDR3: CASIQRGGTEAFF. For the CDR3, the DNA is TGTGCCAGCATCCAGCGGGGTGGCACTGAAGCTTTCTTT.

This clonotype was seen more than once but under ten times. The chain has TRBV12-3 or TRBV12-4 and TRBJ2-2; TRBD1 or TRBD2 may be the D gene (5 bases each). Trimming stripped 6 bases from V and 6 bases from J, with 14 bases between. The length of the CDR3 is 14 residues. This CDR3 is CASSSIMGAGELFF. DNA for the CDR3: TGTGCCAGCAGCTCGATAATGGGGGCCGGGGAGCTGTTTTTT.

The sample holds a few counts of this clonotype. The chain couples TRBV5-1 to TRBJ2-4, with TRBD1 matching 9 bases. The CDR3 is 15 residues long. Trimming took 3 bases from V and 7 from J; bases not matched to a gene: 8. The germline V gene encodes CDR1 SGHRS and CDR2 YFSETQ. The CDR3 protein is CASSSYRTGENIQYF. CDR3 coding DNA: TGCGCCAGCAGCTCCTATAGGACAGGGGAGAACATTCAGTACTTC.

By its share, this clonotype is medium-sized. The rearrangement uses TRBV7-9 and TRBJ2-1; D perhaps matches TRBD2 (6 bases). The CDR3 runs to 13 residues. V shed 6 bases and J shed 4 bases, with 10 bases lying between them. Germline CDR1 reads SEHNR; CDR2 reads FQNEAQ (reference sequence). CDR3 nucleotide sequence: TGTGCCAGCAGTCCGGAGGGGTACAATGAGCAGTTCTTC. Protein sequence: CASSPEGYNEQFF. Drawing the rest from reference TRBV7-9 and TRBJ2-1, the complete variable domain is DTGVSQNPRHKITKRGQNVTFRCDPISEHNRLYWYRQTLGQGPEFLTYFQNEAQLEKSRLLSDRFSAERPKGSFSTLEIQRTEQGDSAMYLCASSPEGYNEQFFGPGTRLTVL.

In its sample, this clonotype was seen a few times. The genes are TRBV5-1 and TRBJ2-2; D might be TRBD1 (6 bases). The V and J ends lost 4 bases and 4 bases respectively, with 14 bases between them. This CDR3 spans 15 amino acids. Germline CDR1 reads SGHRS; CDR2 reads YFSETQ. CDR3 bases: TGCGCCAGCAGCCCCTCGAGGGGGAGCACCGGGGAGCTGTTTTTT. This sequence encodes CASSPSRGSTGELFF.

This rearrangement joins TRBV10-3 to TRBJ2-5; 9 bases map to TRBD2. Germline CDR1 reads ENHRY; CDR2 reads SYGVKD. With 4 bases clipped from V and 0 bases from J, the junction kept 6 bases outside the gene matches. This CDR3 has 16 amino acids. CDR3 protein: CAISGGIAGDQETQYF. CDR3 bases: TGTGCCATCAGTGGGGGTATAGCGGGGGACCAAGAGACCCAGTACTTC.

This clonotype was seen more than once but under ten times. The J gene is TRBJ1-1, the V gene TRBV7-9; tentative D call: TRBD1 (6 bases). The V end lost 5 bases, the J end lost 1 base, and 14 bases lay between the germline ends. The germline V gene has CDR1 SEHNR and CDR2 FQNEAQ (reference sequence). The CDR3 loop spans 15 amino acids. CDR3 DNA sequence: TGTGCCAGCAGCACACACGGGGGCCGGAACACTGAAGCTTTCTTT. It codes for CASSTHGGRNTEAFF. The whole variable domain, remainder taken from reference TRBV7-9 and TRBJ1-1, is DTGVSQNPRHKITKRGQNVTFRCDPISEHNRLYWYRQTLGQGPEFLTYFQNEAQLEKSRLLSDRFSAERPKGSFSTLEIQRTEQGDSAMYLCASSTHGGRNTEAFFGQGTRLTVV.

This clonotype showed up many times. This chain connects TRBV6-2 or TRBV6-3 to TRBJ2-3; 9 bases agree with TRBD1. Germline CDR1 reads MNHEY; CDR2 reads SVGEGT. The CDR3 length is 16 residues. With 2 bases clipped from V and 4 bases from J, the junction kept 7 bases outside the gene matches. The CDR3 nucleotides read TGTGCCAGCAGTTACAGTGGGACAGGGTCGGCAGATACGCAGTATTTT. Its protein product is CASSYSGTGSADTQYF.